The rows below give T cell receptor beta chains drawn from one sample of a study of siplizumab effects on memory and regulatory T cells. Using immunoSEQ multiplex PCR, the repertoire was profiled, and TCRdb retains in-frame clones only, with some absent. The sample records about 82,000 clones, approximately 86% being singletons. Sequencing was done on a sample of Tregs sorted from blood. The receptor source for this set is a human donor in good health. Both conserved end residues are part of each CDR3. A D gene is named only where the DNA matches it firmly. Only part of the rows carry a size: once, few, many, or a class if the clone is expanded.

len	v_gene	d_gene	j_gene	abundance	CDR3nt	CDR3aa
15	TRBV2	.	TRBJ2-7	.	TGTGCCAGCAGCGTCGACAGGCTCAGCTCCTACGAGCAGTACTTC	CASSVDRLSSYEQYF
12	TRBV15	.	TRBJ1-2	.	TGTGCCACCAGCCAGACTAACTATGGCTACACCTTC	CATSQTNYGYTF
12	TRBV6-5	.	TRBJ1-4	.	TGTGCCAGCAGTACTCGAGGGGAAAAACTGTTTTTT	CASSTRGEKLFF
12	TRBV7-9	.	TRBJ2-2	.	TGTGCCAGCACCTGGGGGACCGGGGAGCTGTTTTTT	CASTWGTGELFF
15	TRBV11-2	.	TRBJ1-1	.	TGTGCCAGCAGCTTAGATCCCCGCAGTGGCGCTGAAGCTTTCTTT	CASSLDPRSGAEAFF
18	TRBV4-1	TRBD1	TRBJ1-6	.	TGCGCCAGCAGCCAAGAGGACAGGGGCAGCTCCTATAATTCACCCCTCCACTTT	CASSQEDRGSSYNSPLHF
11	TRBV10-3	.	TRBJ1-1	few	TGTGCCATCAGTCAAGCCTCTGAAGCTTTCTTT	CAISQASEAFF
16	TRBV5-1	TRBD1	TRBJ2-2	.	TGCGCCAGCAGCCTGGGACAGGGAAGGGTCACCGGGGAGCTGTTTTTT	CASSLGQGRVTGELFF
17	TRBV10-3	TRBD1	TRBJ1-5	.	TGTGCCATCAGCGGGACAGGGGTAATAGGTTGGGATCAGCCCCAGCATTTT	CAISGTGVIGWDQPQHF
13	TRBV5-1	.	TRBJ2-7	.	TGCGCCAGCAGTAGGGACGGGGCCTACGAGCAGTACTTC	CASSRDGAYEQYF
13	TRBV6-6	.	TRBJ1-2	.	TGTGCCAGCAGTTATCGGGGGAACGATGGCTACACCTTC	CASSYRGNDGYTF
13	TRBV30	.	TRBJ1-2	.	TGTGCCTTGAGCGGGGGGCCAGTCTATGGCTACACCTTC	CALSGGPVYGYTF
15	TRBV6-5	.	TRBJ1-1	.	TGTGCCAGCAGTTCTATTAGACAGAGGAACACTGAAGCTTTCTTT	CASSSIRQRNTEAFF
15	TRBV7-9	.	TRBJ1-6	.	TGTGCCAGCAGCTTACTGTACGGCAGCCTCTCACCCCTCCACTTT	CASSLLYGSLSPLHF
10	TRBV20-1	.	TRBJ2-5	.	TGCAGTGCTAGTGGCGAGACCCAGTACTTC	CSASGETQYF
13	TRBV28	.	TRBJ2-7	.	TGTGCCAGCAGTCCGGGCCGGAACTACGAGCAGTACTTC	CASSPGRNYEQYF
14	TRBV7-2	TRBD1	TRBJ1-2	.	TGTGCCAGCAGACAGGGGGGGGCTAACTATGGCTACACCTTC	CASRQGGANYGYTF
15	TRBV10-1	TRBD1	TRBJ2-5	many	TGCGCCAGCAGTGAGTCCGGACAGGGATCCGAGACCCAGTACTTC	CASSESGQGSETQYF
15	TRBV18	.	TRBJ2-7	.	TGTGCCAGCTCACCACCTAGTCGTACCACCTACGAGCAGTACTTC	CASSPPSRTTYEQYF
14	TRBV11-2	.	TRBJ1-1	.	TGTGCCAGCAGCCCTGACAGGAGGAACACTGAAGCTTTCTTT	CASSPDRRNTEAFF
14	TRBV5-1	TRBD2	TRBJ2-7	.	TGCGCCAGCAGCTTCCCCGGGACTACCTACGAGCAGTACTTC	CASSFPGTTYEQYF
13	TRBV19	TRBD1	TRBJ1-4	.	TGTGCCAGTAGTGGCAGGGGGAATGAAAAACTGTTTTTT	CASSGRGNEKLFF
14	TRBV18	TRBD1	TRBJ1-1	.	TGTGCCAGCTCACTGACAGGGTTCATCACTGAAGCTTTCTTT	CASSLTGFITEAFF
15	TRBV10-2	.	TRBJ2-5	.	TGCGCCAGCCGGGACAACCTCCGAGCCAAAGAGACCCAGTACTTC	CASRDNLRAKETQYF
13	TRBV5-6	TRBD1	TRBJ1-2	once	TGTGCCAGCAGCCCGGACAGGGCTGTTGGCTACACCTTC	CASSPDRAVGYTF
14	TRBV9	TRBD1	TRBJ1-1	.	TGTGCCAGCAGCTTAGACAGGGGGGGCACTGAAGCTTTCTTT	CASSLDRGGTEAFF
14	TRBV6-5	.	TRBJ2-5	.	TGTGCCAGCAGTTCGCCCCAGGGTGCAAAGACCCAGTACTTC	CASSSPQGAKTQYF
14	TRBV30	TRBD1	TRBJ1-1	.	TGTGCCTCCACAGGGGGATTTCGGAACACTGAAGCTTTCTTT	CASTGGFRNTEAFF
13	TRBV29-1	.	TRBJ1-5	.	TGCAGCGCACGGGGCACGGGCAATCAGCCCCAGCATTTT	CSARGTGNQPQHF
14	TRBV9	.	TRBJ2-5	.	TGTGCCAGCAGTAGACGGGGGGCCGAAGAGACCCAGTACTTC	CASSRRGAEETQYF
14	TRBV18	.	TRBJ1-1	.	TGTGCCAGCTCAGGGCTGGGGGGCGCGACTGAAGCTTTCTTT	CASSGLGGATEAFF
13	TRBV19	.	TRBJ2-2	.	TGTGCCAGTAGTAGGGGAGTATCCGGGGAGCTGTTTTTT	CASSRGVSGELFF
12	TRBV29-1	.	TRBJ2-3	.	TGCAGCGTTAATACCGGCACAGATACGCAGTATTTT	CSVNTGTDTQYF
14	TRBV7-9	TRBD1	TRBJ1-2	few	TGTGCCAGCAGCTCGGCTGACAGGGTCTACGGCTACACCTTC	CASSSADRVYGYTF
15	TRBV12-1	.	TRBJ1-2	.	TGTGCCAGCAGCTCCGAGGGCAGGGTAAAATTGGGCTACACCTTC	CASSSEGRVKLGYTF
14	TRBV6-1	.	TRBJ2-4	.	TGTGCCAGCAGTGAAGAGGGACGCCCCTTACTTCAGTACTTC	CASSEEGRPLLQYF
16	TRBV4-2	.	TRBJ1-6	.	TGTGCCAGCAGCCAAGGGGCCAGTTCTTATAATTCACCCCTCCACTTT	CASSQGASSYNSPLHF
14	TRBV10-3	.	TRBJ1-1	few	TGTGCCATCAGTGAGTCGCCCGGGAACACTGAAGCTTTCTTT	CAISESPGNTEAFF
12	TRBV19	.	TRBJ2-1	.	TGTGCCAGTAGTATTCGCAGAAATGAGCAGTTCTTC	CASSIRRNEQFF
13	TRBV28	TRBD1	TRBJ2-5	.	TGTGCCAGCAGTTCAGGGGGTGGGGAGACCCAGTACTTC	CASSSGGGETQYF
12	TRBV7-2	.	TRBJ2-3	.	TGTGCCAGCAGCTTCAGCACAGATACGCAGTATTTT	CASSFSTDTQYF
13	TRBV10-2	.	TRBJ1-2	.	TGCGCCAGCAGTGACCAAGGAGCCTATGGCTACACCTTC	CASSDQGAYGYTF
14	TRBV7-2	.	TRBJ2-3	.	TGTGCCAGCAGCTTAGGTGGAGGGTCAGATACGCAGTATTTT	CASSLGGGSDTQYF
15	TRBV7-2	TRBD1	TRBJ1-2	once	TGTGCCAGCAGCCAAGGACAGGGGGGCTTTAATGGCTACACCTTC	CASSQGQGGFNGYTF
14	TRBV10-2	TRBD1	TRBJ2-7	.	TGCGCCAGCAGTGAACAGGGGGCTCGGTACGAGCAGTACTTC	CASSEQGARYEQYF
12	TRBV10-1	.	TRBJ1-4	.	TGCGCCAGCAGTTTGACAGGTGAAAAACTGTTTTTT	CASSLTGEKLFF
12	TRBV7-9	TRBD1	TRBJ2-3	.	TGTGCCAGACAGGGGGTCACAGATACGCAGTATTTT	CARQGVTDTQYF
15	TRBV9	.	TRBJ2-3	.	TGTGCCAGCAGCGTCGGGGGCCTTCTCACAGATACGCAGTATTTT	CASSVGGLLTDTQYF
14	TRBV19	.	TRBJ2-3	.	TGTGCCAGTAGTCGCGGCGGACCCACAGATACGCAGTATTTT	CASSRGGPTDTQYF
13	TRBV18	.	TRBJ2-5	.	TGTGCCAGCTCACCAAAGTTTCAAGAGACCCAGTACTTC	CASSPKFQETQYF
15	TRBV5-5	.	TRBJ2-2	.	TGTGCCAGCAGCCTGGTCGGGGTAAACACCGGGGAGCTGTTTTTT	CASSLVGVNTGELFF
15	TRBV18	.	TRBJ1-3	few	TGTGCCAGCTCCGGGAGTCTGGACTCTGGAAACACCATATATTTT	CASSGSLDSGNTIYF
14	TRBV5-1	TRBD2	TRBJ2-7	.	TGCGCCAGCAGCTTAAGCGGGGAAGTCTACGAGCAGTACTTC	CASSLSGEVYEQYF
17	TRBV10-3	TRBD2	TRBJ2-5	few	TGTGCCATCAGTGGGACTAGCGGGGGCCCCAGGGAAGAGACCCAGTACTTC	CAISGTSGGPREETQYF
15	TRBV28	TRBD1	TRBJ1-4	.	TGTGCCAGCAGTTTAGGGACAGGACCTAATGAAAAACTGTTTTTT	CASSLGTGPNEKLFF
13	TRBV11-3	.	TRBJ2-1	.	TGTGCCAGCAGCTTAGAGGCTGACAATGAGCAGTTCTTC	CASSLEADNEQFF
14	TRBV5-1	.	TRBJ2-7	.	TGCGCCAGCAGCTTCGATCGGTGGTCCTACGAGCAGTACTTC	CASSFDRWSYEQYF
14	TRBV29-1	.	TRBJ2-1	.	TGCAGCGTTGATACGGGGCCAGCCTACAATGAGCAGTTCTTC	CSVDTGPAYNEQFF
18	TRBV7-6	TRBD2	TRBJ2-1	once	TGTGCCAGCAGCTCTGGACTAGCGGGGGGCTGGTCCTACAATGAGCAGTTCTTC	CASSSGLAGGWSYNEQFF
16	TRBV7-9	.	TRBJ1-1	.	TGTGCCAGCACCCTAGGGTCCGGGACATCTCGCACTGAAGCTTTCTTT	CASTLGSGTSRTEAFF